This T cell receptor beta chain was profiled in a study of T cell repertoires in cytomegalovirus infection. In regard to this clonotype: Its antigen is not known.

MiXCR, applied by TCRdb to the reads, yields one record per CDR3 protein. The data contain 250,000 to 300,000 distinct CDR3 sequences, roughly a fifth of them seen just once; the ten biggest clones take up approximately 19%. The V and J ends lost 8 bases and 7 bases, in that order; junction bases with no gene match: 10. The CDR3 is 14 amino acids. Germline lookup yields CDR1 LNHNV and CDR2 YYDKDF (reference sequence). The chain joins TRBV15 to TRBJ2-5, with 10 bases identical to TRBD1. This specimen was cultured PBMCs, taken from culture after CMV antigen stimulation. The receptor's source is a human donor in good health (CMV status not recorded). Some clones in this sample may be carry-over from other donors' samples. The CDR3 spells CATRRQGAGGTQYF. The CDR3 region has the DNA TGTGCCACCCGAAGACAGGGGGCCGGTGGGACCCAGTACTTC.